The rows below give T cell receptor beta chains drawn from one sample of a study of T cell repertoires in cytomegalovirus infection. The antigens these receptors bind are not known. In TCRdb, the reads were re-called with MiXCR into one record per CDR3 protein. This table holds 160,000 or so distinct CDR3 sequences, roughly 21% found once. This specimen consisted of CD8+ T cells from cultured PBMCs, obtained from culture after CMV antigen stimulation. The receptors shown here come from a human donor in good health (CMV status not recorded). Some clones in this sample may be carry-over from other donors' samples. CDR3s include the opening cysteine and the closing phenylalanine or tryptophan. The order of the fields is clone size, D gene, V gene, J gene, CDR3 DNA, CDR3 protein. D genes are given only for firm matches. Part of the rows lack a size; the others show once, few, many or a class for expanded clones.

clone_size: -
d_call: TRBD1
v_call: TRBV15
j_call: TRBJ2-2
cdr3_nt: TGTGCCACCAGCGGGGGACAGTCACGAACGGCCGGGGAGCTGTTTTTT
cdr3_aa: CATSGGQSRTAGELFF

clone_size: once
d_call: -
v_call: TRBV6-1
j_call: TRBJ2-2
cdr3_nt: TGTGCCAGCAGTGAACAGGTCTACACCGGGGAGCTGTTTTTT
cdr3_aa: CASSEQVYTGELFF

clone_size: few
d_call: TRBD1
v_call: TRBV5-6
j_call: TRBJ2-7
cdr3_nt: TGTGCCAGCAGCAGCATCCGGGACAGCTCCTACGAGCAGTACTTC
cdr3_aa: CASSSIRDSSYEQYF

clone_size: few
d_call: -
v_call: TRBV7-9
j_call: TRBJ1-1
cdr3_nt: TGTGCCAGCAGCTTAGGACCGCAGATGAACACTGAAGCTTTCTTT
cdr3_aa: CASSLGPQMNTEAFF

clone_size: -
d_call: -
v_call: TRBV7-9
j_call: TRBJ2-7
cdr3_nt: TGTGCCAGCAGTTCCACGGCCGGCGGCAGGGAGGCTCGGGAGCAGTACTTC
cdr3_aa: CASSSTAGGREAREQYF

clone_size: few
d_call: -
v_call: TRBV7-2
j_call: TRBJ1-5
cdr3_nt: TGTGCCAGCAGCTTAGGTGGACGCATCAATCAGCCCCAGCATTTT
cdr3_aa: CASSLGGRINQPQHF

clone_size: few
d_call: TRBD1
v_call: TRBV7-6
j_call: TRBJ2-7
cdr3_nt: TGTGCCAGCAGCTCCGGGACAGTCTCCTACGAGCAGTACTTC
cdr3_aa: CASSSGTVSYEQYF

clone_size: -
d_call: -
v_call: TRBV6-6
j_call: TRBJ1-6
cdr3_nt: TGTGCCAGCAGTCCCCCTGGGAGGTCACCCCTCCACTTT
cdr3_aa: CASSPPGRSPLHF

clone_size: -
d_call: -
v_call: TRBV7-9
j_call: TRBJ1-3
cdr3_nt: TGTGCCAGCAGCCCAGGGACACCACGAACTGGAAACACCATATATTTT
cdr3_aa: CASSPGTPRTGNTIYF

clone_size: -
d_call: -
v_call: TRBV6-5
j_call: TRBJ1-5
cdr3_nt: TGTGCCAGCAGTTACCTCGGGGAGGGCGGAGGAATCGGACAGCCCCAGCATTTT
cdr3_aa: CASSYLGEGGGIGQPQHF

clone_size: few
d_call: -
v_call: TRBV12-3/TRBV12-4
j_call: TRBJ1-1
cdr3_nt: TGTGCCAGCAGCGTTCACTCAGGAAACACTGAAGCTTTCTTT
cdr3_aa: CASSVHSGNTEAFF

clone_size: -
d_call: TRBD2
v_call: TRBV7-8
j_call: TRBJ2-1
cdr3_nt: TGTGCCAGCAGCTTAGATACTAGCGGGATGTACAATGAGAAGTTCTTC
cdr3_aa: CASSLDTSGMYNEKFF

clone_size: -
d_call: -
v_call: TRBV24-1
j_call: TRBJ2-3
cdr3_nt: TGTGCCACCAGTGATCTCACGGGACCCGAGGCAGATACGCAGTATTTT
cdr3_aa: CATSDLTGPEADTQYF

clone_size: few
d_call: -
v_call: TRBV6-6
j_call: TRBJ2-3
cdr3_nt: TGTGCCAGCAGTTACTCGAGGGGGAAAGGACGAGGAGATACGCAGTATTTT
cdr3_aa: CASSYSRGKGRGDTQYF

clone_size: few
d_call: -
v_call: TRBV27
j_call: TRBJ2-1
cdr3_nt: TGTGCCAGCAGTACAGGGAATGAGCAGTTCTTC
cdr3_aa: CASSTGNEQFF

clone_size: few
d_call: -
v_call: TRBV11-3
j_call: TRBJ2-3
cdr3_nt: TGTGCCAGCAGCCTCTCTCCAGGGAACGGCGCAGATACGCAGTATTTT
cdr3_aa: CASSLSPGNGADTQYF

clone_size: -
d_call: TRBD1
v_call: TRBV7-6
j_call: TRBJ2-7
cdr3_nt: TGTGCCAGCAGCTTAGGGACAGGGTATGCCTACGAGCAGTACTTC
cdr3_aa: CASSLGTGYAYEQYF

clone_size: many
d_call: -
v_call: TRBV7-2
j_call: TRBJ2-5
cdr3_nt: TGTGCCAGCAGCTTTAATAAGGGGAGTGGGGAGACCCAGTACTTC
cdr3_aa: CASSFNKGSGETQYF

clone_size: few
d_call: -
v_call: TRBV7-9
j_call: TRBJ2-5
cdr3_nt: TGTGCCAGCAGCCAGGGCCCCGACCAAGAGACCCAGTACTTC
cdr3_aa: CASSQGPDQETQYF

clone_size: -
d_call: TRBD1
v_call: TRBV7-2
j_call: TRBJ1-1
cdr3_nt: TGTGCCAGCAGTGTCTCGACCAGGCGAAGGGGGCGCGGAGGAAACACTGAAGCTTTCTTT
cdr3_aa: CASSVSTRRRGRGGNTEAFF

clone_size: few
d_call: -
v_call: TRBV7-9
j_call: TRBJ2-2
cdr3_nt: TGTGCCAGCAGCTTAGGAGGGATGGTCGGGGAGCTGTTTTTT
cdr3_aa: CASSLGGMVGELFF

clone_size: -
d_call: -
v_call: TRBV7-9
j_call: TRBJ1-1
cdr3_nt: TGTGCCAGCAGCTCTTTGGGGGCGGAAGCTTTCTTT
cdr3_aa: CASSSLGAEAFF

clone_size: few
d_call: TRBD1
v_call: TRBV4-1
j_call: TRBJ2-1
cdr3_nt: TGCGCCAGCAGCCAAGAGGCAGGGGGCCCCTACAATGAGCAGTTCTTC
cdr3_aa: CASSQEAGGPYNEQFF

clone_size: -
d_call: -
v_call: TRBV7-2
j_call: TRBJ2-7
cdr3_nt: TGTGCCAGCAGCGCGGGCGGCATTGGGGGCTACTACGAGCAGTACTTC
cdr3_aa: CASSAGGIGGYYEQYF

clone_size: -
d_call: -
v_call: TRBV7-6
j_call: TRBJ2-2
cdr3_nt: TGTGCCAGCAGCTTCTTGACAGAGCCGGGAAGGGTATACACCGGGGAGCTGTTTTTT
cdr3_aa: CASSFLTEPGRVYTGELFF

clone_size: -
d_call: -
v_call: TRBV9
j_call: TRBJ1-1
cdr3_nt: TGTGCCAGCGCCCTAGGGAACCGAGGGACTGAAGCTTTCTTT
cdr3_aa: CASALGNRGTEAFF